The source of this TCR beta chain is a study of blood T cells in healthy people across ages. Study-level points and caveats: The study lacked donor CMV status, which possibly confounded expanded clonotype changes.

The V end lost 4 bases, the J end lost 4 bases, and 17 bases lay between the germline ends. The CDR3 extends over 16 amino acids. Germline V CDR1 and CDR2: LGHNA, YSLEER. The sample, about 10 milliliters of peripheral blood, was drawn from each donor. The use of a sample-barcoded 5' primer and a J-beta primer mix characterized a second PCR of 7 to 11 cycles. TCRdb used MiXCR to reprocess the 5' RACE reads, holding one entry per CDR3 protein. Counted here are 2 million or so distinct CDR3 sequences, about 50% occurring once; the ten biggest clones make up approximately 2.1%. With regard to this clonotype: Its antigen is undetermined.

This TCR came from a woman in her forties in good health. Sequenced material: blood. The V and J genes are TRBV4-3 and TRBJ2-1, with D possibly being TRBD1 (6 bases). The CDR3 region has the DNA TGCGCCAGCAGCCGCCGGACAGTAGTGGGGTACAATGAGCAGTTCTTC. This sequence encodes CASSRRTVVGYNEQFF.